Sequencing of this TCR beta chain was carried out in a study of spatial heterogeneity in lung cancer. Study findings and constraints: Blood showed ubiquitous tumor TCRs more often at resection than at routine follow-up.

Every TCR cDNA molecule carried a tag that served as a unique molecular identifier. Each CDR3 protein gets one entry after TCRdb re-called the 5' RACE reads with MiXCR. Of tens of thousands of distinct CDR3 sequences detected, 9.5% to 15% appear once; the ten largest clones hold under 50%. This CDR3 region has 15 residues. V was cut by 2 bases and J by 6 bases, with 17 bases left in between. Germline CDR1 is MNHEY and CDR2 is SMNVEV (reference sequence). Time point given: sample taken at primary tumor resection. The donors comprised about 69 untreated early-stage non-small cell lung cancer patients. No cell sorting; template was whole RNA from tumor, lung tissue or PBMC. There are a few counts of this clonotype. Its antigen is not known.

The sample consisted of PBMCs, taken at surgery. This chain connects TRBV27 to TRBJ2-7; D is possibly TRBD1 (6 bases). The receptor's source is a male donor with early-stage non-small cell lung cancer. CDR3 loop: CASSLHRDTGREQYF. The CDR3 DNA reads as TGTGCCAGCAGTTTACACCGGGACACGGGTCGCGAGCAGTACTTC.